These 7 T cell receptor beta chains originate from one sample sequenced in a study of metastatic and nonmetastatic thyroid tumors. Thyroid surgery was performed in patients who had received no treatment beforehand. TCRdb re-called clones via MiXCR from the PCR reads. The data hold under 35,000 clones, with roughly 36% observed a single time. The sequenced material came from tumor tissue. The receptor source for this set is a female donor with papillary thyroid cancer or a benign thyroid nodule (not recorded which). Some clones in this sample may be carry-over from other donors' samples.

This chain uses TRBV5-1 with TRBJ2-2; the D call may be TRBD1 or TRBD2 (5 bases each). Germline V CDR1 and CDR2: SGHRS, YFSETQ. With 1 base removed from V and 0 bases from J, the gap between germline ends came to 10 bases. The CDR3 loop spans 16 amino acids. The CDR3 nucleotides read TGCGCCAGCAGCTTGACGGGGCCACCGAACACCGGGGAGCTGTTTTTT. Its protein product is CASSLTGPPNTGELFF.

The sample holds a few counts of this clone. The chain combines TRBV10-1 with TRBJ2-3; 13 positions match TRBD2. The germline V gene has CDR1 WNHNN and CDR2 SYGVQD (reference sequence). V trimming: 4 bases; J trimming: 6 bases; junction bases outside the gene matches: 7. This CDR3 contains 16 residues. CDR3 bases: TGCGCCAGCAGTGCAACTAGCGGGAGGGCCCTTGATACGCAGTATTTT. It yields the protein CASSATSGRALDTQYF.

J is TRBJ2-3 and V is TRBV6-1, with D unclear. CDR1 and CDR2 (germline): MNHNS, SASEGT. The V and J ends lost 5 bases and 6 bases respectively, with 9 bases between them. The CDR3 covers 12 residues. CDR3 residues: CASSPSRDTQYF. The CDR3 DNA is TGTGCCAGCAGTCCCTCTAGGGATACGCAGTATTTT.

This clone was counted a few times. The rearrangement uses TRBV6-2 or TRBV6-3 and TRBJ2-5; D call uncertain. The CDR3 loop spans 13 amino acids. V dropped 4 bases and J dropped 5 bases, with 11 bases sitting between them. Germline-derived CDR1 and CDR2 are MNHEY and SVGEGT. Written as DNA, the CDR3 is TGTGCCAGCAGTTCCCCCGGCGGCGAGACCCAGTACTTC. It specifies CASSSPGGETQYF.

V usage is TRBV15 and J usage is TRBJ2-7; possible D gene TRBD2, 6 bases. The CDR3 spans 15 residues. Looked up from germline, CDR1 is LNHNV and CDR2 is YYDKDF (reference sequence). Trimming removed 1 base from V and 4 bases from J, with 14 bases in between. Here the CDR3 reads CATSRAPSVTYEQYF. The CDR3 nucleotides read TGTGCCACCAGCAGAGCTCCTAGCGTGACGTACGAGCAGTACTTC. Full variable domain (outside the CDR3, taken from reference TRBV15 and TRBJ2-7): DAMVIQNPRYQVTQFGKPVTLSCSQTLNHNVMYWYQQKSSQAPKLLFHYYDKDFNNEADTPDNFQSRRPNTSFCFLDIRSPGLGDTAMYLCATSRAPSVTYEQYFGPGTRLTVT.

V and J are TRBV15 and TRBJ2-1, with D possibly being TRBD1 (5 bases). This CDR3 has 15 residues. V lost 0 bases, J lost 7 bases, and 13 bases lay in between. The germline V gene has CDR1 LNHNV and CDR2 YYDKDF (reference sequence). The CDR3 here is CATSRDHQGWNEQFF. CDR3 DNA: TGTGCCACCAGCAGAGATCATCAGGGATGGAATGAGCAGTTCTTC.

This rearrangement joins TRBV6-1 to TRBJ1-6, with D uncertain. There are 15 residues in the CDR3. Germline V CDR1 and CDR2: MNHNS, SASEGT. Trimming stripped 4 bases from V and 8 bases from J, with 15 bases between. CDR3 DNA sequence: TGTGCCAGCAGTGGACAACAGTGGGCGGATTCACCCCTCCACTTT. The encoded protein is CASSGQQWADSPLHF.